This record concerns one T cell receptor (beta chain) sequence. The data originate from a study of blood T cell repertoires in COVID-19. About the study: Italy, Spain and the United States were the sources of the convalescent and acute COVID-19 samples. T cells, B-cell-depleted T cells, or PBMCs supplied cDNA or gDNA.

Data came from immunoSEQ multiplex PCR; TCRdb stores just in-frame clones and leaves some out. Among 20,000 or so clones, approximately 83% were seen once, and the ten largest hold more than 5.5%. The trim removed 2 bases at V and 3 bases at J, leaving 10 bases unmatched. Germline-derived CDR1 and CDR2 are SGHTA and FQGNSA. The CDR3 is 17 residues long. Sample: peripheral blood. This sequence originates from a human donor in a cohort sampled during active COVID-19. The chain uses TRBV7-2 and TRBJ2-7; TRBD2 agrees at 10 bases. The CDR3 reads CASSLPGGASGSYEQYF. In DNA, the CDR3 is TGTGCCAGCAGCTTACCAGGAGGGGCTAGCGGGAGCTACGAGCAGTACTTC.